This record concerns one T cell receptor (beta chain) sequence. The clone's antigen remains unknown. No much larger clone exists at a distance of one base, and base qualities are not known. These data come from a study of blood T cell repertoires in COVID-19 (TCRdb year 2020). For context, the study as a whole: Collaborator samples came from the United States, Italy and Spain and covered acute and convalescent phases of COVID-19. Where available, HLA class I and class II types were obtained from metadata supplied by the sample provider rather than from assay-based typing. The prospective study material was composed of cDNA or gDNA derived from T cells, B-cell-depleted T cells, or PBMCs. The repertoires were released in a freely available public database intended as a resource for research on the immune response to SARS-CoV-2. Nearly every sample came with metadata listing a de-identified subject ID, COVID-19 status, age in years and sex. Samples were obtained from the ongoing ImmuneRACE study (first 160 participants) and from 1,254 subjects provided by 6 global collaborators. Subjects who had been exposed to COVID-19, were actively infected with it, or had recovered from it provided the deeply sampled blood TCRbeta repertoires that made up the dataset. Study-wide conclusions, independent of this receptor: The quantity of clinical and demographic metadata differed by source and by participant and was supplied without curation.

Collaborating institutions collected whole blood in K2EDTA tubes following their own protocols. For TCRbeta analysis, collaborator samples were shipped as frozen whole blood, as isolated PBMCs, or as DNA extracted from either sample type. TCRbeta CDR3 regions were amplified from genomic DNA by means of the immunoSEQ Assay, a bias-controlled multiplex PCR. Turning to the authors' computational methods: Within the assay, amplification of reference gene primers was used to estimate how many nucleated cells each sample contained. Sequence reads were collapsed and filtered to measure the absolute abundance of every unique TCRbeta CDR3 rearrangement. For each sample, productive Simpson clonality was calculated as the square root of Simpson's diversity index over productive rearrangements. Sourced from immuneACCESS, this table was stored by TCRdb with only in-frame sequences that have V and J called. A share of the clones is absent; for the studies checked, an unresolved V gene accounts for under half, and the remainder has no known explanation. V and J calls and clone size are copied from that table; D and trimming were computed from the DNA. For this sample the table gives about 200,000 clones, of which 70% to 90% were detected only once. Under 25% of the sample is in the top ten clones.

V is trimmed back by 3 bases and J by 10 bases, and the junction contains 8 bases that no gene match accounts for. Based on the germline V gene (reference sequence), the CDR1 and CDR2 sequences are LGHDT and YNNKEL. The CDR3 goes from the cysteine to the phenylalanine over 15 residues. Of the read, only the CDR3 DNA is kept; its 45 bases are in frame from base 1. Material for sequencing was peripheral blood. The receptor was derived from a man aged 60 to 69 with active or convalescent COVID-19. The chain employs TRBV3-1 (or the pseudogene TRBV3-2) and TRBJ1-6; 8 middle bases align to TRBD1. In nucleotides, the sequence is TGTGCCAGCAGCCAGGGTCAGGGGGCGAGATCACCCCTCCACTTT. It is translated as CASSQGQGARSPLHF.